These T cell receptor beta chains were read from a single sample in a study of human T cells and chemical hapten exposure. MiXCR, applied by TCRdb to the RACE reads, yields one record per CDR3 protein. The sample carries roughly 86,000 distinct CDR3 sequences, under 12% recorded once. Here the sequenced sample was whole blood, taken in connection with sensitization to the hapten diphenylcyclopropenone (DPC). The receptor set was obtained from a man aged 35-49 years with alopecia areata. Some clones in this sample may be carry-over from other donors' samples. CDR3s include the opening cysteine and the closing phenylalanine or tryptophan. A D gene is named only where the DNA matches it firmly. The size field is filled for only some rows; it gives once, few, many or a size class.

abundance,j_gene,d_gene,v_gene,CDR3nt,CDR3aa
few,TRBJ2-1,NA,TRBV7-8,TGTGCCAGCAGCTTAGATCGGGCAGCCTACAATGAGCAGTTCTTC,CASSLDRAAYNEQFF
few,TRBJ2-4,TRBD2,TRBV4-1,TGCGCCAGCAGCCACCTTAGGGGACTAGCGGGAGAGTTGGGCAAGAACATTCAGTACTTC,CASSHLRGLAGELGKNIQYF
many,TRBJ2-5,NA,TRBV11-2,TGTGCCAGCAGCTTAGTTTCAGGGCCTCGGGGGACCCAGTACTTC,CASSLVSGPRGTQYF
NA,TRBJ2-7,NA,TRBV11-2,TGTGCCAGCAGCTTAGCCGGGACATATGGAGAGCAGTACTTC,CASSLAGTYGEQYF
many,TRBJ2-2,NA,TRBV29-1,TGCAGCGTTGGGGGGGTCGGAGGATCCGGGGAGCTGTTTTTT,CSVGGVGGSGELFF
NA,TRBJ2-7,NA,TRBV28,TGTGCCAGCAGTTCAGCACGAGGAAATTGGAACTACCACGAGCAGTACTTC,CASSSARGNWNYHEQYF
few,TRBJ2-7,TRBD2,TRBV6-1,TGTGCCAGCAGCCGAAGCGGGGGACCTTACGAGCAGTACTTC,CASSRSGGPYEQYF
NA,TRBJ1-6,NA,TRBV7-6,TGTGCCAGCAGCTTAAACACAGACTATAATTCACCCCTCCACTTT,CASSLNTDYNSPLHF
many,TRBJ1-2,NA,TRBV10-3,TGTGCCATCAGTGGAGGGCCTGGGACTAACTATGGCTACACCTTC,CAISGGPGTNYGYTF
few,TRBJ2-1,TRBD1,TRBV19,TGTGCCAGTAGTGATCCCGGGACAGCCCCTGACAATGAGCAGTTCTTC,CASSDPGTAPDNEQFF
few,TRBJ2-5,NA,TRBV5-1,TGCGCCAGCAGCCCCGGGACAATGCAAGAGACCCAGTACTTC,CASSPGTMQETQYF
NA,TRBJ2-5,TRBD2,TRBV5-1,TGCGCCAGCATCGAGGGAGGGCCGGGGGAGACCCAGTACTTC,CASIEGGPGETQYF
few,TRBJ2-1,TRBD1,TRBV10-3,TGTGCCATCAGTGCAGGACAGGGGGCTGACAATGAGCAGTTCTTC,CAISAGQGADNEQFF
many,TRBJ2-7,NA,TRBV29-1,TGCAGCGTTGAAGAGTGGGGGAGTGGCGAGCAGTACTTC,CSVEEWGSGEQYF
many,TRBJ2-3,TRBD2,TRBV12-3/TRBV12-4,TGTGCCAGCAGACCTAGCGGTTCTAGCACAGATACGCAGTATTTT,CASRPSGSSTDTQYF
few,TRBJ2-1,TRBD2,TRBV6-1,TGTGCCACTACGGCGTTAGCGGGACTCGGCAATGAGCAGTTCTTC,CATTALAGLGNEQFF
NA,TRBJ1-1,NA,TRBV5-6,TGTGCCAGCAGCCAAGGGACACTCAGATCTGAAGCTTTCTTT,CASSQGTLRSEAFF
few,TRBJ2-6,TRBD2,TRBV6-6,TGTGCCAGCAGTTACTCGAGGGGAGGGAGGGGGGCCAACGTCCTGACTTTC,CASSYSRGGRGANVLTF
few,TRBJ2-4,NA,TRBV20-1,TGCAGTGTCCGAGCCAGGGCAGGAAACATTCAGTACTTC,CSVRARAGNIQYF
NA,TRBJ2-1,TRBD2,TRBV15,TGTGCCACCAGCCGTCGCGGGGGGCAATCCTACAATGAGCAGTTCTTC,CATSRRGGQSYNEQFF
NA,TRBJ2-5,TRBD1,TRBV28,TGTGCCAGCAGGCCCGGAACCGGGACAGCCATCTCTGAGTACTTC,CASRPGTGTAISEYF
NA,TRBJ2-1,TRBD2,TRBV5-1,TGCGCCAGCAGCTTAATTACTAGCGGGAGAATCGATGAGCAGTTCTTC,CASSLITSGRIDEQFF
few,TRBJ2-7,NA,TRBV29-1,TGCAGCGTTGAACGGGATTCATCCCACGAGCAGTACTTC,CSVERDSSHEQYF
NA,TRBJ2-3,NA,TRBV20-1,TGCAGTGTTGGAGTGCTCACAGATACGCAGTATTTT,CSVGVLTDTQYF
many,TRBJ1-2,NA,TRBV5-1,TGCGCCAGCAGCCCGAGCGGGGGCGACTATGGCTACACCTTC,CASSPSGGDYGYTF
NA,TRBJ1-3,NA,TRBV29-1,TGCAGCGTCGCTCTGTGGGGGAGCTCTGGAAACACCATATATTTT,CSVALWGSSGNTIYF
few,TRBJ2-7,NA,TRBV28,TGTGCCAGCAGTTTAGGGACATGGAAATACGAGCAGTACTTC,CASSLGTWKYEQYF
few,TRBJ2-1,NA,TRBV6-2/TRBV6-3,TGTGCCAGCAGTTACTCTACCGGGACCGAGCAGTTCTTC,CASSYSTGTEQFF
few,TRBJ2-5,NA,TRBV6-5,TGTGCCAGCAGTTATTCTGGCGGGACCCAGTACTTC,CASSYSGGTQYF
many,TRBJ2-5,NA,TRBV29-1,TGCAGCGCCCAGGGGGGGAAGACCCAGTACTTC,CSAQGGKTQYF
many,TRBJ1-1,TRBD1,TRBV9,TGTGCCAGCAGCCCCCGACAGGGTAACACTGAAGCTTTCTTT,CASSPRQGNTEAFF
few,TRBJ2-1,NA,TRBV7-8,TGTGCCAGCAGCTTAGCGAGGACACCGAGCAAGAATGAGCAGTTCTTC,CASSLARTPSKNEQFF
NA,TRBJ2-3,TRBD2,TRBV7-9,TGTGCCAGCAGCTCACGCCGGTTAGCGGGAGGGGTAGATACGCAGTATTTT,CASSSRRLAGGVDTQYF
NA,TRBJ2-1,TRBD2,TRBV28,TGTGCCAGCAGTTCTCCCGGGACTAGCGGGGCGAGAAATGAGCAGTTCTTC,CASSSPGTSGARNEQFF
NA,TRBJ2-7,NA,TRBV2,TGTGCCAGCAGTGATCTTGGAACAAGCTCCTACGAGCAGTACTTC,CASSDLGTSSYEQYF
few,TRBJ2-4,NA,TRBV6-5,TGTGCCAGCAGTTCGCCCGCTTCCAAAAACATTCAGTACTTC,CASSSPASKNIQYF
few,TRBJ1-2,NA,TRBV7-2,TGTGCCAGCAGCTCACAGAGGGAGACTAGACGCGGCTACACCTTC,CASSSQRETRRGYTF
many,TRBJ1-1,NA,TRBV7-9,TGTGCCAGCAGCTTAATCTTGCTTAGGAGGGGCCCAATGAACACTGAAGCTTTCTTT,CASSLILLRRGPMNTEAFF
many,TRBJ2-4,TRBD2,TRBV12-3/TRBV12-4,TGTGCCAGCAGGCTAGCGGCAGCCAAAAACATTCAGTACTTC,CASRLAAAKNIQYF
NA,TRBJ1-6,TRBD1,TRBV10-3,TGTGCCATCGCCGATGGTATCCGGGACAGGGGCAATTCACCCCTCCACTTT,CAIADGIRDRGNSPLHF
many,TRBJ2-7,NA,TRBV6-6,TGTGCCAGCAGTTACTCGATTTTCGGGAACGAGCAGTACTTC,CASSYSIFGNEQYF
many,TRBJ2-1,NA,TRBV3-1,TGTGCCAGCAGCCAAGAGATCGGTCCCTACAATGAGCAGTTCTTC,CASSQEIGPYNEQFF
NA,TRBJ2-2,NA,TRBV29-1,TGCAGCGTTGAAAAGGAGAACACCGGGGAGCTGTTTTTT,CSVEKENTGELFF
NA,TRBJ2-7,TRBD2,TRBV7-9,TGTGCCAGCAGCTCTCTAGCGGGAGTATCCCCCTACGAGCAGTACTTC,CASSSLAGVSPYEQYF
NA,TRBJ1-5,NA,TRBV6-5,TGTGCCAGCAGTTATGGTGGCAGTAGGATTCAGCCCCAGCATTTT,CASSYGGSRIQPQHF
many,TRBJ2-7,TRBD2,TRBV29-1,TGCAGCGCAGGGTCGGGGGGAAGCTCCTACGAGCAGTACTTC,CSAGSGGSSYEQYF
NA,TRBJ2-7,TRBD2,TRBV9,TGTGCCAGCAGCGTAGCGTCTAGCGGGAGGAGGTACGAGCAGTACTTC,CASSVASSGRRYEQYF
NA,TRBJ1-4,NA,TRBV7-9,TGTGCCAGCAGCTTGTCAGGTTGGAGTGAAAAACTGTTTTTT,CASSLSGWSEKLFF
few,TRBJ2-1,TRBD2,TRBV5-4,TGTGCCAGCAGCTTAATAGGGCTAGCGGATGAGCAGTTCTTC,CASSLIGLADEQFF
few,TRBJ1-2,NA,TRBV5-5,TGTGCCAGCAGCTTGAAACTACAGCTCTCCTATGGCTACACCTTC,CASSLKLQLSYGYTF
NA,TRBJ2-3,TRBD2,TRBV6-2/TRBV6-3,TGTGCCAGCAGCCGACTAGCGGGACGCACAGATACGCAGTATTTT,CASSRLAGRTDTQYF
once,TRBJ2-3,NA,TRBV9,TGTGCCAGCAGTTCGTCAGATTCCACAGATACGCAGTATTTT,CASSSSDSTDTQYF
NA,TRBJ1-1,TRBD1,TRBV5-1,TGCGCCAGCAGCTCAGGACAGGGTTCAGGGAACACTGAAGCTTTCTTT,CASSSGQGSGNTEAFF
NA,TRBJ1-4,NA,TRBV9,TGTGCCAGCAGCGTAGATCCAGTCGAAAAACTGTTTTTT,CASSVDPVEKLFF
NA,TRBJ1-2,TRBD1,TRBV5-1,TGCGCCAGCAGCCTAACCGGGACAGGGGTCTATGGCTACACCTTC,CASSLTGTGVYGYTF
NA,TRBJ2-1,NA,TRBV12-3/TRBV12-4,TGTGCCAGCAACTCTCAGGCCCGGGGCAATGAGCAGTTCTTC,CASNSQARGNEQFF
few,TRBJ1-1,TRBD1,TRBV7-2,TGTGCCAGCAGCTTAGTAACAGGGGGCGGCACTGAAGCTTTCTTT,CASSLVTGGGTEAFF
many,TRBJ2-1,NA,TRBV9,TGTGCCAGCAGCGTGGCCGGGACTCCTACCAATGAGCAGTTCTTC,CASSVAGTPTNEQFF
few,TRBJ2-7,TRBD1,TRBV24-1,TGTGCCACCAGTGTGACAGGGGGAAGAGGTGAGCAGTACTTC,CATSVTGGRGEQYF
few,TRBJ2-5,NA,TRBV7-9,TGTGCCAGCAGCACGCAGGGTACCTTGGAGACCCAGTACTTC,CASSTQGTLETQYF